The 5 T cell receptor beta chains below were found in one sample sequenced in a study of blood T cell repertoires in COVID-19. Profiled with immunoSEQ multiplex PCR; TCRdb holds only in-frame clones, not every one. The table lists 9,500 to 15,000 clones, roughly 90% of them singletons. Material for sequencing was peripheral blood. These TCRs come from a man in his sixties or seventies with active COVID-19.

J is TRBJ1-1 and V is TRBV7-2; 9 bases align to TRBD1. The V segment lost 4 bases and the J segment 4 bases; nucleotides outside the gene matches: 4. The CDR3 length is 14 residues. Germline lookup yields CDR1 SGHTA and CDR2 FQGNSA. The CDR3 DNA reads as TGTGCCAGCAGCTGGACAGGGGAGGTCACTGAAGCTTTCTTT. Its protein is CASSWTGEVTEAFF. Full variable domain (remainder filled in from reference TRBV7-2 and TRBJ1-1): GAGVSQSPSNKVTEKGKDVELRCDPISGHTALYWYRQSLGQGLEFLIYFQGNSAPDKSGLPSDRFSAERTGGSVSTLTIQRTQQEDSAVYLCASSWTGEVTEAFFGQGTRLTVV.

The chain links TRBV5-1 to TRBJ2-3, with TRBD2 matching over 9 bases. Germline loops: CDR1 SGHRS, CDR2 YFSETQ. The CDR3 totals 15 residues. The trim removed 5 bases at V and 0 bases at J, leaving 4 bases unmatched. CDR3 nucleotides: TGCGCCAGCAGGCTCCTAGCGGGGAGCACAGATACGCAGTATTTT. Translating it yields CASRLLAGSTDTQYF.

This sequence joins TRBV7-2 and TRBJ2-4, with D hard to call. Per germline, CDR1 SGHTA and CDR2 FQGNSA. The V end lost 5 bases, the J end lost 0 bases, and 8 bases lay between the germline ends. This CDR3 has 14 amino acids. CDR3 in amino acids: CASSLDLAKNIQYF. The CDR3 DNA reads TGTGCCAGCAGCCTAGACTTAGCCAAAAACATTCAGTACTTC.

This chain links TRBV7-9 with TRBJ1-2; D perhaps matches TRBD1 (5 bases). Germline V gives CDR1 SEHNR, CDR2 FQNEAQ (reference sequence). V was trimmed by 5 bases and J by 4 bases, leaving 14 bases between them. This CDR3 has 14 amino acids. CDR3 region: CASSLGPYSYGYTF. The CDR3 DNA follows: TGTGCCAGCAGCCTGGGGCCTTACAGCTATGGCTACACCTTC.

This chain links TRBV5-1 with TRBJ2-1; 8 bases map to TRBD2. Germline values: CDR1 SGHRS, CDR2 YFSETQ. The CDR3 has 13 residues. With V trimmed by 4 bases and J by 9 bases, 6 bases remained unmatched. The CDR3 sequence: CASSPGLVGEQFF. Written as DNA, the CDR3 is TGCGCCAGCAGCCCGGGACTAGTAGGTGAGCAGTTCTTC.